Sequencing of this T cell receptor (beta chain) was carried out in a study of vaccination and CD4 T cells after COVID-19. As for the study in general: Vaccination of participants consisted of two doses of either BNT162b2 or mRNA-1273 vaccine. Overall study results and limits: Vaccine-specific clones numbering 304 of 307 showed spike mono-reactivity in convalescent patients.

For this clonotype: Its specificity is unknown.

V was pared by 6 bases and J by 4 bases, with 10 bases between. There are 12 residues in the CDR3. Germline V CDR1 and CDR2: LNHDA, SQIVND (reference sequence). The Oncomine TCR Beta short-read assay was what sequenced the DNA obtained from cultured CD4+ T cells. TCRdb reprocessed the PCR reads via MiXCR and lists one record per CDR3 protein. This sample has 5,500 to 7,500 distinct CDR3 sequences, with over 50% found just once. Treatment specified: approximately 10-day PBMC culture with coronavirus spike peptide pools or control peptides (ViraFEST assay). From the unexposed donor, CD4+ T cells were collected ahead of the COVID-19 pandemic (2011-2018).

The V and J genes are TRBV19 and TRBJ2-7, with D possibly being TRBD1 (5 bases). The sequenced sample was CD4+ T cells from blood, cultured in vitro. This receptor was obtained from a human donor in good health. The CDR3: CASSPQGYEQYF. In DNA form, the CDR3 reads TGTGCCAGTAGCCCGCAGGGTTACGAGCAGTACTTC.